This T cell receptor (beta chain) was sequenced for a study of shared clonotypes between healthy human individuals. Several immunoSEQ plates held equal portions of the genomic DNA taken from each subset. Profiled with immunoSEQ multiplex PCR; TCRdb holds only in-frame clones, not every one. In the table there are some 470,000 clones, 75% to 85% of which are singletons. Genomic DNA from unsorted samples was obtained from around 99 million PBMCs (per sample). Per the germline V gene, CDR1 is MDHEN and CDR2 is SYDVKM. This CDR3 spans 14 amino acids. V shed 3 bases and J shed 7 bases, with 13 bases lying between them.

The TCR was taken from a woman aged 40 to 50 in good health. Some clones in this sample may be carry-over from other donors' samples. V gene TRBV28 combines with J gene TRBJ2-1; D may be TRBD1 or TRBD2 (6 bases each). Sequenced sample: PBMCs. CDR3 in DNA: TGTGCCAGCAGTTTTGGATCGGGGGCTAATGAGCAGTTCTTC. It codes for CASSFGSGANEQFF. The full variable domain, rest sourced from reference TRBV28 and TRBJ2-1, is DVKVTQSSRYLVKRTGEKVFLECVQDMDHENMFWYRQDPGLGLRLIYFSYDVKMKEKGDIPEGYSVSREKKERFSLILESASTNQTSMYLCASSFGSGANEQFFGPGTRLTVL.